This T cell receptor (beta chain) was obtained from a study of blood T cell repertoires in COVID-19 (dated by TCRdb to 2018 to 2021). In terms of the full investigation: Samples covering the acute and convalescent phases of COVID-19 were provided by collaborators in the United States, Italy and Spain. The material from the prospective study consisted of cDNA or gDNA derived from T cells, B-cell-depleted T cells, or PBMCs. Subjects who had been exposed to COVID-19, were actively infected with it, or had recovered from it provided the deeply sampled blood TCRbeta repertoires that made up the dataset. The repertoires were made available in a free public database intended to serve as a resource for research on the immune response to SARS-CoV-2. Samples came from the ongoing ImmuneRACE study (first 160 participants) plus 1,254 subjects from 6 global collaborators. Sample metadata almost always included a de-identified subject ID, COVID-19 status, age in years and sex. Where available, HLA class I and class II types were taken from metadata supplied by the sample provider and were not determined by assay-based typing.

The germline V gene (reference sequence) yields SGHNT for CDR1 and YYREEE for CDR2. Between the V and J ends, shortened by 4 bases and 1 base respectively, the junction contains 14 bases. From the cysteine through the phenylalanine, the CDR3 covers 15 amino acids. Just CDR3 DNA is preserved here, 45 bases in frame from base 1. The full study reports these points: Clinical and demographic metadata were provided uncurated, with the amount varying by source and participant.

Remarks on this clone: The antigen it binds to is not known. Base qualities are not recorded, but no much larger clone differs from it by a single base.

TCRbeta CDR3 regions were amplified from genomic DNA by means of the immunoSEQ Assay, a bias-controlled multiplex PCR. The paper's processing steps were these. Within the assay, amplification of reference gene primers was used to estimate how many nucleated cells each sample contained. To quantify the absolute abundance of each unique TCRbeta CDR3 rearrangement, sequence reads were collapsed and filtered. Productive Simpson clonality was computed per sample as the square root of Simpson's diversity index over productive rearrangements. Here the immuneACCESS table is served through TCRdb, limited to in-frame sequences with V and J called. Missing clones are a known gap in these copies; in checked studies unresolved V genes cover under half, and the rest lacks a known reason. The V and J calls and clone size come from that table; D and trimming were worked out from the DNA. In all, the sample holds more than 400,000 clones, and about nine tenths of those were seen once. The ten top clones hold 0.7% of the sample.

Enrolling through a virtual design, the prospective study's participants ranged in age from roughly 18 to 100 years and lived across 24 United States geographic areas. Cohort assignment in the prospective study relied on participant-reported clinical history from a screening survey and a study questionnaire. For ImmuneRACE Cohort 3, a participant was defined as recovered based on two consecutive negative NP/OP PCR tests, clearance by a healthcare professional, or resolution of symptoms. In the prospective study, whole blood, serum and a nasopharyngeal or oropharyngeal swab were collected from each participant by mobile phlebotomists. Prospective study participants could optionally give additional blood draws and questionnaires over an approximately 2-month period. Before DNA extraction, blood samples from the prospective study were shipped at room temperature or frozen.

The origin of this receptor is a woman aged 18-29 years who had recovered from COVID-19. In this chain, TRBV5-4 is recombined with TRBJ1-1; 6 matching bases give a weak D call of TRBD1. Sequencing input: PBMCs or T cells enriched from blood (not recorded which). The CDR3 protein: CASSHSGVENTEAFF. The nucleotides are TGTGCCAGCAGCCATTCAGGGGTGGAGAACACTGAAGCTTTCTTT.